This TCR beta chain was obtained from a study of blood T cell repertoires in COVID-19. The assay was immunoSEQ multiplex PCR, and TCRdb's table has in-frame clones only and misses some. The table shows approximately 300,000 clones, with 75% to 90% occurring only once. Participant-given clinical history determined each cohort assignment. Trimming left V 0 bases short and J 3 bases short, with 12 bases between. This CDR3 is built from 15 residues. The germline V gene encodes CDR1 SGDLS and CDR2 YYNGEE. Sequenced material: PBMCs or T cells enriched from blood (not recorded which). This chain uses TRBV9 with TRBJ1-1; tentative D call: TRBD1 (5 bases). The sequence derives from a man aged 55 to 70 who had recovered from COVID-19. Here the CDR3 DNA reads TGTGCCAGCAGCGTAGGTCCAGGGTTGTACACTGAAGCTTTCTTT. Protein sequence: CASSVGPGLYTEAFF.